The next 21 T cell receptor beta chains were all read from a single sample in a study of cytomegalovirus exposure and HLA in healthy donors. PCR was performed using 60 Vbeta and 13 Jbeta primers. Assay used: immunoSEQ multiplex PCR; TCRdb lists only in-frame clones, some missing. The sample has 120,000 to 150,000 clones, just under 75% seen once. Sequenced sample: PBMCs. The receptor source for this set is a woman aged 18-29 years in good health and CMV-seronegative.

The rearrangement uses TRBV12-5 and TRBJ2-3, with TRBD2 matching 7 bases. Germline loops: CDR1 LGHNT, CDR2 FRNRAP. V was clipped by 3 bases and J by 2 bases; unmatched bases: 14. There are 18 residues in the CDR3. The CDR3 DNA is TGTGCTAGTGGTTTTACTCTTCTTAGCGGGCAAAACACAGATACGCAGTATTTT. This codes for CASGFTLLSGQNTDTQYF.

This clone was counted a few times. The V call is TRBV19, the J call TRBJ2-5; 7 bases fit TRBD1. Germline V gives CDR1 LNHDA, CDR2 SQIVND (reference sequence). V lost 5 bases to trimming and J lost 7 bases; unmatched junction nucleotides: 10. The CDR3 consists of 14 residues. The chain's CDR3 is CASSLGQAGGTQYF. The CDR3 DNA follows: TGTGCCAGTAGTCTCGGACAAGCAGGGGGGACCCAGTACTTC.

V gene TRBV30 combines with J gene TRBJ2-5; TRBD2 is a possible D gene (7 bases). The germline gives CDR1 GTSNPN, CDR2 SVGIG (reference sequence). Trimming took 4 bases from V and 0 from J, leaving 21 bases between them. CDR3 length equals 17 residues. CDR3 region: CAWMGAMAGAYQETQYF. The CDR3 region has the DNA TGTGCCTGGATGGGGGCGATGGCGGGAGCTTACCAAGAGACCCAGTACTTC.

The chain links TRBV10-2 to TRBJ2-3; 7 bases agree with TRBD2. Trimming at V came to 3 bases and at J to 0 bases, leaving 9 bases not matched to a gene. Germline values: CDR1 WSHSY, CDR2 SAAADI. This CDR3 has 17 amino acids. The CDR3 sequence is CASSERPSSGSTDTQYF. The DNA for the CDR3 is TGCGCCAGCAGTGAAAGGCCGTCTAGCGGAAGCACAGATACGCAGTATTTT.

This clone was found a few times. This sequence joins TRBV5-8 and TRBJ2-7; possible D gene TRBD1, 8 bases. CDR1 and CDR2 from the germline V gene are SGHTS and YDEGEE. This CDR3 spans 16 amino acids. V was clipped by 2 bases and J by 3 bases, with 18 bases between them. CDR3 in DNA: TGTGCCAGCAGCTTTGAGAGACAGGGGACTAACTACGAGCAGTACGTC. It specifies CASSFERQGTNYEQYV.

The rearrangement joins TRBV27 to TRBJ2-3, with TRBD2 matching over 10 bases. With V trimmed by 7 bases and J by 3 bases, 7 bases remained unmatched. This CDR3 is 15 amino acids long. Germline values: CDR1 MNHEY, CDR2 SMNVEV (reference sequence). In nucleotides, the CDR3 is TGTGCCAGCACATCGGGAGCGGGGGGGACAGATACGCAGTATTTT. Encoded protein: CASTSGAGGTDTQYF.

This chain connects TRBV4-2 to TRBJ2-3, with 10 bases identical to TRBD2. Germline loops: CDR1 LGHNA, CDR2 YNFKEQ. The CDR3 length is 16 residues. V lost 2 bases, J lost 0 bases, and 2 bases stayed unmatched. The CDR3 sequence: CASSQRLAGSTDTQYF. CDR3 sequence (DNA): TGTGCCAGCAGCCAACGACTAGCGGGTAGCACAGATACGCAGTATTTT.

This chain joins TRBV15 and TRBJ1-2; D not certain. Germline V gene sequence: CDR1 LNHNV, CDR2 YYDKDF (reference sequence). V dropped 0 bases and J dropped 4 bases, with 9 bases sitting between them. CDR3 length: 14 residues. Here the CDR3 reads CATSRDRQAYGYTF. The CDR3 DNA sequence: TGTGCCACCAGCAGAGATCGGCAGGCCTATGGCTACACCTTC.

The chain joins TRBV9 to TRBJ1-6; TRBD1 matches at 9 bases. V lost 4 bases, J lost 3 bases, and 11 bases stayed unmatched. The germline V gene encodes CDR1 SGDLS and CDR2 YYNGEE. The CDR3 totals 18 residues. This CDR3 is CASSPRLSDRGYNSPLHF. For the CDR3, the DNA is TGTGCCAGCAGCCCCAGACTGTCGGACAGGGGCTATAATTCACCCCTCCACTTT.

The genes are TRBV5-6 and TRBJ1-6, with D possibly matching TRBD1 (6 bases). There are 17 residues in the CDR3. Per germline, CDR1 SGHDT and CDR2 YYEEEE. Trimming cost V 2 bases and J 10 bases, with 22 bases left between them. CDR3 in DNA: TGTGCCAGCAGCTTTGGGGGGAGGGGACATCGGCAATCACCCCTCCACTTT. Its protein product is CASSFGGRGHRQSPLHF.

The rearrangement joins TRBV27 to TRBJ2-1; possible D gene TRBD2, 6 bases. V lost 10 bases and J lost 5, with 21 bases in between. CDR1 is MNHEY and CDR2 is SMNVEV in the germline V gene (reference sequence). There are 15 residues in the CDR3. Written as DNA, the CDR3 is TGTGCCACCTTGAAATGGCAGGGAGGAAACAATGAGCAGTTCTTC. Protein sequence: CATLKWQGGNNEQFF.

V gene TRBV9 combines with J gene TRBJ1-4; the D gene is possibly TRBD1 (5 bases). The V end lost 4 bases, the J end lost 8 bases, and 18 bases lay between the germline ends. CDR3 length: 15 residues. Germline V gene lookup returns CDR1 SGDLS and CDR2 YYNGEE. CDR3 sequence (DNA): TGTGCCAGCAGCTCAGGACTCGGGGGAGTAGAAAAACTGTTTTTT. It yields the protein CASSSGLGGVEKLFF.

V usage is TRBV4-3 and J usage is TRBJ2-1, with D maybe TRBD2 (7 bases). V was trimmed by 0 bases and J by 6 bases, leaving 15 bases between them. Germline-derived CDR1 and CDR2 are LGHNA and YSLEER. The CDR3 loop spans 16 amino acids. As DNA, the CDR3 is TGCGCCAGCAGCCAAGAACGTGGGGGGGCCGGCAATGAGCAGTTCTTC. Amino acid sequence: CASSQERGGAGNEQFF.

The rearrangement joins TRBV7-2 to TRBJ1-5; 10 positions match TRBD1. The CDR3 has 16 residues. V dropped 1 base and J dropped 2; count of bases not matched to a gene: 2. The germline gives CDR1 SGHTA, CDR2 FQGNSA. The CDR3 is CASSLGDRGGNQPQHF. CDR3 nucleotides: TGTGCCAGCAGCTTAGGGGACAGGGGTGGCAATCAGCCCCAGCATTTT.

V is TRBV7-3 and J is TRBJ2-1, with 8 bases that match TRBD2. Germline CDR1 SGHTA, CDR2 FQGTGA. This CDR3 spans 14 amino acids. V trimming: 4 bases; J trimming: 2 bases; junction bases outside the gene matches: 1. In DNA form, the CDR3 reads TGTGCCAGCAGCTCGGGACTAGCCTACAATGAGCAGTTCTTC. Its translation is CASSSGLAYNEQFF.

The chain employs TRBV6-1 and TRBJ1-5, with D maybe TRBD1 (5 bases). This CDR3 region has 16 residues. V lost 3 bases and J 9 bases, leaving 21 bases between the germline ends. The germline gives CDR1 MNHNS, CDR2 SASEGT. CDR3 bases: TGTGCCAGCAGTGATTGGGGGGTGGTGGGGCTAGGGCCCCAGCATTTT. Protein product: CASSDWGVVGLGPQHF.

This chain uses TRBV4-1 with TRBJ2-4; D might be TRBD2 (7 bases). The V gene lost 1 base and the J gene lost 8 bases, with 18 bases spanning the gap. CDR3 length equals 16 residues. Germline V gives CDR1 MGHRA, CDR2 YSYEKL. In DNA form, the CDR3 reads TGCGCCAGCAGCCAAGTTGAGGACGGGGGGCGGGACATTCAGTACTTC. It yields the protein CASSQVEDGGRDIQYF.

The rearrangement uses TRBV10-2 and TRBJ2-1, with TRBD1 identical over 9 bases. V was pared by 10 bases and J by 8 bases, with 6 bases of the junction left unmatched. Germline CDR1 is WSHSY and CDR2 is SAAADI. CDR3 length: 12 amino acids. CDR3: CATLQGAYEQFF. As DNA, the CDR3 is TGCGCCACCCTACAGGGGGCGTATGAGCAGTTCTTC.

CDR3 in DNA: TGTGCCAGCAGCTTAGGGAGAGAAGATAACTATGGCTACACCTTC. Its translation: CASSLGREDNYGYTF. The chain combines TRBV7-9 with TRBJ1-2; the D is unclear. This CDR3 is 15 amino acids long. From germline, CDR1 is SEHNR and CDR2 FQNEAQ (reference sequence). Trimming removed 1 base from V and 1 base from J, with 10 bases in between. The full variable domain, its missing parts supplied by reference TRBV7-9 and TRBJ1-2, is DTGVSQNPRHKITKRGQNVTFRCDPISEHNRLYWYRQTLGQGPEFLTYFQNEAQLEKSRLLSDRFSAERPKGSFSTLEIQRTEQGDSAMYLCASSLGREDNYGYTFGSGTRLTVV.

This rearrangement joins TRBV11-3 to TRBJ1-1; TRBD1 is a possible D gene (5 bases). Trimming cost V 2 bases and J 7 bases, with 14 bases left between them. The CDR3 is made up of 14 amino acids. Germline assignment: CDR1 SGHNT and CDR2 YENEEA. The CDR3: CASSLPGRTNEAFF. The CDR3 nucleotides read TGTGCCAGCAGCTTACCAGGGCGGACTAATGAAGCTTTCTTT.

This clone was seen a single time. The junction and the germline gene differ at one end; a read error may be behind it. V usage is TRBV7-7 and J usage is TRBJ2-7, with 9 nucleotides matching TRBD1. There are 15 residues in the CDR3. Germline V CDR1 and CDR2: SSHAT, FNYEAQ (reference sequence). The CDR3: CASSLEQGASYEQYF. CDR3 nucleotide sequence: TGTGCTAGCAGCTTAGAACAGGGGGCTTCCTACGAGCAGTACTTC.